Each of the 20 T cell receptor beta chains below was sequenced from the same sample in a study of identical twins. TCRdb re-derived calls from the 5' RACE reads in MiXCR, one entry per CDR3 protein. This table holds about 570,000 distinct CDR3 sequences, roughly 9.5% found once. These same records also appear under a second study, on yellow fever vaccine responses in identical twins.

Source material: PBMCs. These receptors were obtained from a woman between 18 and 29 years old in good health.

The chain uses TRBV7-2 and TRBJ2-2; no clear D. V shed 2 bases and J shed 6 bases, with 13 bases lying between them. Germline-derived CDR1 and CDR2 are SGHTA and FQGNSA. The CDR3 has 15 residues. CDR3 DNA: TGTGCCAGCAGCTTAAGAGGCAAAGTGGCCGGGGAGCTGTTTTTT. It specifies CASSLRGKVAGELFF.

This chain links TRBV6-1 with TRBJ2-6; no clear D gene. The CDR3 loop spans 14 amino acids. V was cut by 8 bases and J by 4 bases, with 12 bases left in between. Germline values: CDR1 MNHNS, CDR2 SASEGT. The CDR3 is CASSMELGANVLTF. CDR3 in DNA: TGTGCCAGCTCGATGGAGCTAGGGGCCAACGTCCTGACTTTC.

In its sample, this clonotype was seen many times. The chain employs TRBV2 and TRBJ2-1; 16 bases are a match to TRBD2. The CDR3 spans 16 residues. Trimming removed 4 bases from V and 6 bases from J; junction bases left unmatched: 3. Per germline, CDR1 SNHLY and CDR2 FYNNEI. CDR3 bases: TGTGCCAGCAGTGCGGGACTAGCGGGGGGGCTCAATGAGCAGTTCTTC. Its protein is CASSAGLAGGLNEQFF.

This rearrangement joins TRBV11-3 to TRBJ2-6; D not resolved. V shed 1 base and J shed 0 bases, with 10 bases lying between them. The CDR3 is made up of 17 amino acids. Germline-derived CDR1 and CDR2 are SGHNT and YENEEA. CDR3 amino acids: CASSLVAGNSGANVLTF. CDR3 sequence (DNA): TGTGCCAGCAGCTTAGTGGCAGGAAACTCTGGGGCCAACGTCCTGACTTTC.

This clonotype showed up just once. The chain has TRBV7-8 and TRBJ2-2; 8 nucleotides align to TRBD2. Germline trimming cut 5 bases from V and 5 bases from J; bases unmatched to any gene: 22. Germline-derived CDR1 and CDR2 are SGHVS and FQNEAQ. The CDR3 runs to 20 residues. The CDR3 protein is CASSARDNWREAGWTGELFF. For the CDR3, the DNA is TGTGCCAGCAGCGCAAGGGATAATTGGCGGGAGGCCGGGTGGACCGGGGAGCTGTTTTTT.

There are a few counts of this clonotype. The conserved closing phenylalanine or tryptophan is absent in this CDR3, likely reflecting a read error. This rearrangement joins TRBV29-1 to TRBJ2-7; 7 bases match TRBD1. This CDR3 contains 14 residues. Germline CDR1 SQVTM, CDR2 ANQGSEA. V gave up 7 bases and J gave up 3 bases; unmatched junction bases: 12. Here the CDR3 reads CSGDRTGRFYEQYL. In DNA form, the CDR3 reads TGCAGCGGCGACAGGACAGGACGATTCTACGAGCAGTACCTC.

This clonotype was recorded many times. This chain links TRBV20-1 with TRBJ2-1; TRBD2 aligns across 10 bases. V shed 0 bases, J shed 12 bases, and the junction held 11 bases outside the gene matches. The germline CDR1 and CDR2 sequences are DFQATT and SNEGSKA (reference sequence). This CDR3 contains 15 residues. CDR3 nucleotides: TGCAGTGCTAGAGATTTTGAGCGGGGGGGGACTTTGCAGTTCTTC. It translates to CSARDFERGGTLQFF.

This clonotype was seen at least ten times. The chain links TRBV12-3 or TRBV12-4 to TRBJ1-2; 8 nucleotides line up with TRBD1. The CDR3 has 13 amino acids. Unmatched junction bases numbered 4, after V lost 3 bases and J lost 7 bases. The CDR3 loop reads CASSFQQGGGYTF. As DNA, the CDR3 is TGTGCCAGCAGTTTCCAACAGGGGGGTGGCTACACCTTC.

This clonotype was seen at least ten times. This rearrangement joins TRBV5-1 to TRBJ1-1, with D possibly being TRBD1 (5 bases). V lost 4 bases and J lost 6, with 13 bases in between. Germline loops: CDR1 SGHRS, CDR2 YFSETQ. The CDR3 sequence is 13 residues long. The CDR3 region is CASSGHVGAEAFF. The CDR3 nucleotides are TGCGCCAGCAGCGGTCACGTGGGGGCTGAAGCTTTCTTT.

At least ten counts were recorded for this clonotype. This rearrangement joins TRBV6-5 to TRBJ1-1; D unclear. V was clipped by 0 bases and J by 3 bases, with 8 bases between them. CDR1 MNHEY and CDR2 SVGAGI come from the germline V gene. This CDR3 is 14 amino acids long. CDR3 in DNA: TGTGCCAGCAGTTACTCCCCTGGGGACACTGAAGCTTTCTTT. This sequence encodes CASSYSPGDTEAFF.

This clonotype has just a few counts. This sequence joins TRBV12-3 or TRBV12-4 and TRBJ2-3; 9 nucleotides align to TRBD1. The ends lost 8 bases at V and 4 bases at J; junction bases unmatched: 10. The CDR3 spans 15 residues. The CDR3 reads CASRAPGQGSDTQYF. CDR3 nucleotides: TGTGCCAGCCGAGCTCCGGGACAGGGTTCAGATACGCAGTATTTT.

The rearrangement joins TRBV5-6 to TRBJ1-4, with D perhaps matching TRBD1 (5 bases). This CDR3 spans 12 amino acids. In germline, CDR1 is SGHDT, CDR2 YYEEEE. The V and J ends lost 4 bases and 8 bases respectively, with 9 bases between them. The CDR3 DNA sequence: TGTGCCAGCAGCCAGGGATCGGAAAAACTGTTTTTT. Its protein is CASSQGSEKLFF.

The CDR3 nucleotides are TGCAGCGCAACCGGGGACAGGGGCTACGAGCAGTACTTC. Protein: CSATGDRGYEQYF. The chain carries TRBV29-1 and TRBJ2-7, with TRBD1 matching 10 bases. This CDR3 contains 13 residues. Germline CDR1 is SQVTM and CDR2 is ANQGSEA. V shed 7 bases and J 3 bases; nucleotides not matched to a gene: 6.

The sample holds many counts of this clonotype. V gene TRBV4-2 combines with J gene TRBJ2-6; perhaps TRBD1 as D (6 bases). This CDR3 has 17 amino acids. Deletions cut 4 bases from V and 0 bases from J, with 13 bases between. The germline CDR1 and CDR2 sequences are LGHNA and YNFKEQ. The CDR3 protein is CASSRRTAVSGANVLTF. In DNA form, the CDR3 reads TGTGCCAGCAGCCGAAGGACAGCCGTCTCTGGGGCCAACGTCCTGACTTTC.

In its sample, this clonotype was seen many times. The V gene is TRBV12-3 or TRBV12-4, the J gene TRBJ1-4; D not certain. The CDR3 totals 12 residues. Trimming shortened V by 3 bases and J by 11 bases, and 10 bases separated the two germline ends. CDR3 bases: TGTGCCAGCAGTTTTTTCCGGTCGAAACTGTTTTTT. This codes for CASSFFRSKLFF.

This clonotype was picked up many times. The V call is TRBV20-1, the J call TRBJ2-7, with D hard to call. The germline V gene has CDR1 DFQATT and CDR2 SNEGSKA (reference sequence). The CDR3 length is 16 residues. Trimming left V 0 bases short and J 3 bases short, with 18 bases between. CDR3 nucleotide sequence: TGCAGTGCTAGAGATAGATTAAGAAATCGGCTCTACGAGCAGTACTTC. This gives the protein CSARDRLRNRLYEQYF.

This clonotype was seen at least ten times. The rearrangement uses TRBV5-1 and TRBJ2-1, with a possible D match to TRBD1 (5 bases). This CDR3 contains 15 residues. Per the germline V gene, CDR1 is SGHRS and CDR2 is YFSETQ. V shed 2 bases and J shed 10 bases, with 19 bases lying between them. The CDR3 nucleotides are TGCGCCAGCAGCTTCCAGACAGCCCCACTGGGGGAGCAGTTCTTC. This sequence encodes CASSFQTAPLGEQFF.

Ten or more counts support this clonotype. One end of the junction is discordant with germline, which a read error may explain. The V and J genes are TRBV5-1 and TRBJ2-5, with D possibly matching TRBD1 (6 bases). This CDR3 region has 13 residues. Per the germline V gene, CDR1 is SGHRS and CDR2 is YFSETQ. CDR3 DNA: TGTGCCAGCAGTTTAGGACAGAAAGAGACCCAGTACTTC. This codes for CASSLGQKETQYF.

The table lists this clonotype with a few counts. The chain couples TRBV3-1 to TRBJ2-1; 10 bases are a match to TRBD2. V gave up 6 bases and J gave up 7 bases; unmatched junction bases: 6. The CDR3 runs to 14 residues. The germline V gene has CDR1 LGHDT and CDR2 YNNKEL (reference sequence). In nucleotides, the CDR3 is TGTGCCAGCAGTCGAAGCGGGGGGGGTAATGAGCAGTTCTTC. Amino acid sequence: CASSRSGGGNEQFF.

V gene TRBV6-5 combines with J gene TRBJ2-1; D gene uncertain. V was shortened by 6 bases and J by 0 bases, with 12 bases between the two germline ends. From germline, CDR1 is MNHEY and CDR2 SVGAGI. The CDR3 runs to 15 residues. This chain's CDR3 is CASSYQVPSYNEQFF. The CDR3 DNA sequence: TGTGCCAGCAGCTATCAGGTCCCCTCCTACAATGAGCAGTTCTTC.